This T cell receptor beta chain was identified during a study of T cells in Graves' hyperthyroidism and ophthalmopathy. TCR beta CDR3 regions were amplified from RNA. HTBI primers drove first-round RT-PCR of the TCR CDR3. One entry per CDR3 protein results from TCRdb running MiXCR on the multiplex PCR reads. In the table there are some 620,000 distinct CDR3 sequences, 15% to 20% of which are singletons. Germline V lookup: CDR1 KGHDR, CDR2 SFDVKD. Trimming took off 5 bases at V and 3 bases at J, with 18 bases between the two ends. The CDR3 spans 16 residues. The sample taken for sequencing was blood. The origin of this receptor is a woman in her 30s with Graves' hyperthyroidism. The V and J genes are TRBV24-1 and TRBJ2-5; perhaps TRBD2 as D (6 bases). CDR3 sequence: CATSVPSGLFKETQYF. The DNA of the CDR3 is TGTGCCACCAGTGTCCCGTCGGGACTGTTTAAAGAGACCCAGTACTTC.